Listed below are T cell receptor beta chains from one sample, sequenced in a study of blood T cell repertoires in COVID-19. TCRdb's copy holds only in-frame clones and misses some; the assay was immunoSEQ multiplex PCR. The sample includes 100,000 to 120,000 clones, roughly 88% of them seen just once. The sequencing input was peripheral blood. These receptors were taken from a woman in her seventies who had recovered from COVID-19. CDR3s include the opening cysteine and the closing phenylalanine or tryptophan. Fields, in order: V gene, J gene, CDR3 length, D gene, clone size, CDR3 protein, CDR3 DNA. D genes are given only for firm matches. Only part of the rows carry a size: once, few, many, or a class if the clone is expanded.

TRBV27,TRBJ1-1,18,NA,NA,CASSPWDSGMGFNTEAFF,TGTGCCAGCAGTCCCTGGGACTCCGGGATGGGGTTTAACACTGAAGCTTTCTTT
TRBV15,TRBJ1-2,17,TRBD1,NA,CATSREGQGPANYGYTF,TGTGCCACCAGCAGAGAGGGACAGGGACCGGCTAACTATGGCTACACCTTC
TRBV30,TRBJ1-6,13,TRBD1,NA,CAWTKTGGSPLHF,TGTGCCTGGACAAAGACAGGGGGCTCACCCCTCCACTTT
TRBV28,TRBJ2-3,14,NA,few,CASSFVAGTDTQYF,TGTGCCAGCAGTTTCGTAGCGGGCACAGATACGCAGTATTTT
TRBV5-1,TRBJ2-2,13,TRBD2,NA,CASSFGGSGELFF,TGCGCCAGCAGCTTTGGCGGGAGCGGGGAGCTGTTTTTT
TRBV6-5,TRBJ1-5,15,TRBD1,NA,CASRRTGGANQPQHF,TGTGCCAGCAGACGGACAGGGGGCGCGAATCAGCCCCAGCATTTT
TRBV5-1,TRBJ1-3,15,TRBD1,NA,CASSKGQGDGNTIYF,TGCGCCAGCAGCAAAGGACAGGGGGATGGAAACACCATATATTTT
TRBV6-5,TRBJ1-5,15,NA,few,CASSSPRAGRIAQHF,TGTGCCAGCAGTTCCCCCCGGGCAGGGCGGATCGCCCAGCATTTT
TRBV7-3,TRBJ2-5,17,NA,NA,CASSLSRTGLSQETQYF,TGTGCCAGCAGCTTAAGTCGGACGGGACTGTCACAAGAGACCCAGTACTTC
TRBV28,TRBJ2-5,16,NA,NA,CASSPAPGGRQETQYF,TGTGCCAGCAGTCCAGCGCCGGGGGGCCGCCAAGAGACCCAGTACTTC
TRBV7-9,TRBJ1-2,15,TRBD1,NA,CASSLDRGIRNGYTF,TGTGCCAGCAGCTTAGACAGGGGCATCCGGAATGGCTACACCTTC
TRBV14,TRBJ2-7,15,TRBD1,NA,CASSYGQGVAYEQYF,TGTGCCAGCAGCTACGGACAGGGAGTTGCCTACGAGCAGTACTTC
TRBV6-2/TRBV6-3,TRBJ1-6,15,NA,NA,CASSRQSSYNSPLHF,TGTGCCAGCAGCCGACAGAGCTCCTATAATTCACCCCTCCACTTT
TRBV10-3,TRBJ1-6,12,NA,NA,CAISAYNSPLHF,TGTGCCATCAGCGCGTATAATTCACCCCTCCACTTT
TRBV7-3,TRBJ2-5,12,NA,NA,CASSTRGETQYF,TGTGCCAGCAGCACCCGAGGGGAGACCCAGTACTTC
TRBV28,TRBJ2-7,14,NA,NA,CASSLYLGDYEQYF,TGTGCCAGCAGTTTATATCTAGGTGACTACGAGCAGTACTTC
TRBV19,TRBJ1-1,16,NA,NA,CASSRPQGLTWAEAFF,TGTGCCAGTAGTAGACCCCAGGGATTGACCTGGGCTGAAGCTTTCTTT
TRBV30,TRBJ1-6,13,NA,NA,CAYTGTDNSPLHF,TGTGCCTACACAGGGACGGATAATTCACCCCTCCACTTT
TRBV9,TRBJ1-4,14,NA,NA,CASSPAGRGEKLFF,TGTGCCAGCAGCCCGGCCGGTAGGGGAGAAAAACTGTTTTTT
TRBV5-1,TRBJ2-1,14,NA,NA,CASREPSSYNEQFF,TGCGCCAGCCGGGAGCCTAGCTCCTACAATGAGCAGTTCTTC
TRBV24-1,TRBJ2-1,15,NA,NA,CATSGRVGSYNEQFF,TGTGCCACCAGTGGCAGGGTGGGCTCCTACAATGAGCAGTTCTTC
TRBV19,TRBJ1-4,13,NA,NA,CASSIAGGEKLFF,TGTGCCAGTAGTATCGCGGGTGGCGAAAAACTGTTTTTT
TRBV9,TRBJ2-6,15,NA,NA,CASSGYTPGANVLTF,TGTGCCAGCAGCGGATATACACCTGGGGCCAACGTCCTGACTTTC
TRBV11-3,TRBJ1-1,13,NA,NA,CASSWQGNTEAFF,TGTGCCAGCAGCTGGCAGGGGAACACTGAAGCTTTCTTT
TRBV6-2/TRBV6-3,TRBJ1-1,13,NA,NA,CASSFERHTEAFF,TGTGCCAGCAGCTTCGAGAGGCACACTGAAGCTTTCTTT
TRBV7-3,TRBJ1-1,14,TRBD1,NA,CASTPGGRTTEAFF,TGTGCCAGCACACCAGGGGGTCGAACGACTGAAGCTTTCTTT
TRBV6-1,TRBJ1-1,12,NA,NA,CASSDAVQKAFF,TGTGCCAGCAGTGACGCCGTACAGAAGGCTTTCTTT
TRBV30,TRBJ1-1,13,NA,NA,CAWSNREGTEAFF,TGTGCCTGGAGCAACAGGGAGGGCACTGAAGCTTTCTTT
TRBV18,TRBJ1-6,14,TRBD1,NA,CASSGTGYNSPLHF,TGTGCCAGCTCAGGGACAGGGTATAATTCACCCCTCCACTTT
TRBV3-1/TRBV3-2,TRBJ2-1,14,NA,NA,CASSQLPTSVEQFF,TGTGCCAGCAGCCAGCTCCCTACTAGTGTTGAGCAGTTCTTC
TRBV5-6,TRBJ2-5,14,NA,NA,CASSLTGLQETQYF,TGTGCCAGCAGCTTGACAGGGCTCCAAGAGACCCAGTACTTC
TRBV4-1,TRBJ2-1,16,NA,NA,CASSQDPAGAHNEQFF,TGCGCCAGCAGCCAAGATCCGGCGGGGGCCCACAATGAGCAGTTCTTC
TRBV16,TRBJ1-5,14,NA,NA,CASSPRRGNQPQHF,TGTGCCAGCAGCCCCCGTCGGGGCAATCAGCCCCAGCATTTT
TRBV9,TRBJ2-4,17,NA,NA,CASSATGMGLAKNIQYF,TGTGCCAGCAGCGCCACAGGGATGGGATTAGCCAAAAACATTCAGTACTTC
TRBV5-1,TRBJ2-3,15,NA,NA,CASSLDKILADTQYF,TGCGCCAGCAGCTTGGACAAAATACTAGCAGATACGCAGTATTTT
TRBV4-1,TRBJ2-1,12,NA,NA,CASSQVVNEQFF,TGCGCCAGCAGCCAAGTCGTCAATGAGCAGTTCTTC
TRBV10-3,TRBJ1-2,15,NA,NA,CAISESEGDDYGYTF,TGTGCCATCAGTGAGTCTGAGGGAGATGACTATGGCTACACCTTC
TRBV29-1,TRBJ2-7,14,TRBD1,NA,CSVPGQGGVYEQYF,TGCAGCGTTCCAGGACAGGGAGGAGTGTACGAGCAGTACTTC
TRBV6-5,TRBJ2-1,15,NA,NA,CASSSDGLGGNEQFF,TGTGCCAGCAGTTCTGACGGGCTAGGGGGCAATGAGCAGTTCTTC
TRBV3-1/TRBV3-2,TRBJ1-5,14,NA,NA,CASSQDRSSQPQHF,TGTGCCAGCAGCCAAGATAGGAGCAGCCAGCCCCAGCATTTT